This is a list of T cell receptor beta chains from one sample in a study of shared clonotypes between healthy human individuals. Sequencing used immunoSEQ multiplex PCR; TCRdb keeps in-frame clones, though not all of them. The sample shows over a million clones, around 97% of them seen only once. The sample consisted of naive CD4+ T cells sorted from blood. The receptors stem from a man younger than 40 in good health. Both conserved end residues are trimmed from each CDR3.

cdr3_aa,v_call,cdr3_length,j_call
ASSLEGTGFYEQY,TRBV7-9,13,TRBJ2-7
ASSLPPWAFGTNEKLF,TRBV7-4,16,TRBJ1-4
ASSQEGVSGEKLF,TRBV4-3,13,TRBJ1-4
ASSLNRSLAGVQY,TRBV7-9,13,TRBJ2-3
ASRPGSTGELF,TRBV11-3,11,TRBJ2-2
ASSVGRGTNTEAF,TRBV9,13,TRBJ1-1
ASTTAGDRGPEAF,TRBV6-4,13,TRBJ1-1
ASSQVGWQGNIQY,TRBV14,13,TRBJ2-4
ASSLITNSYNEQF,TRBV5-1,13,TRBJ2-1
ATQTREERYGYT,TRBV6-1,12,TRBJ1-2
ARERQYSNQPQH,TRBV10-2,12,TRBJ1-5
ASSPVLGITDTQY,TRBV18,13,TRBJ2-3
ASSRGSGRPDTQY,TRBV11-3,13,TRBJ2-3
ASSYRTSEQETQY,TRBV7-8,13,TRBJ2-5
ASSEDASGNTIY,TRBV6-1,12,TRBJ1-3
ASSLGSDNEQF,TRBV5-1,11,TRBJ2-1